Below are 21 T cell receptor beta chains sequenced from a single sample in a study of blood T cell repertoires in COVID-19. Method: immunoSEQ multiplex PCR; TCRdb's copy keeps in-frame clones and lacks some. Of over 150,000 clones listed, 76% are singletons. The sample was peripheral blood. These receptor sequences come from a woman older than 75 with acute or convalescent COVID-19.

The CDR3 nucleotides are TGCGCCAGCAGCCACGACAGAACCGGGGAGCTGTTTTTT. Protein product: CASSHDRTGELFF. The chain has TRBV4-1 and TRBJ2-2, with D possibly being TRBD1 (5 bases). Germline assignment: CDR1 MGHRA and CDR2 YSYEKL. The CDR3 contains 13 residues. Trimming took 3 bases from V and 5 from J, leaving 7 bases between them.

The chain links TRBV5-6 to TRBJ2-3; a weak D match, TRBD1 (5 bases). V gave up 4 bases and J gave up 8 bases, with 8 bases separating them. This CDR3 is built from 11 residues. Germline V gene data show CDR1 as SGHDT and CDR2 as YYEEEE. CDR3: CASSQGSTQYF. CDR3 DNA sequence: TGTGCCAGCAGCCAGGGAAGTACGCAGTATTTT. Looking up the rest from reference TRBV5-6 and TRBJ2-3 gives the full variable domain: DAGVTQSPTHLIKTRGQQVTLRCSPKSGHDTVSWYQQALGQGPQFIFQYYEEEERQRGNFPDRFSGHQFPNYSSELNVNALLLGDSALYLCASSQGSTQYFGPGTRLTVL.

This chain uses TRBV30 with TRBJ2-7, with D possibly TRBD1 on 5 matching bases. CDR1 and CDR2 from the germline V gene are GTSNPN and SVGIG (reference sequence). Trimming took off 6 bases at V and 3 bases at J, with 9 bases between the two ends. The CDR3 contains 11 residues. The CDR3 coding sequence is TGTGCCTGCAACCAGGGCTACGAGCAGTACTTC. Protein product: CACNQGYEQYF.

A few counts support this clone. The chain couples TRBV5-6 to TRBJ2-3; D unresolved. The CDR3 is 11 residues long. The V end was cut by 3 bases, the J end by 6 bases, with 5 bases between. Per germline, CDR1 SGHDT and CDR2 YYEEEE. CDR3 residues: CASSSRDTQYF. CDR3 sequence (DNA): TGTGCCAGCAGCTCGCGTGATACGCAGTATTTT.

This chain uses TRBV6-1 with TRBJ2-5; 8 bases match TRBD2. Germline V gene lookup returns CDR1 MNHNS and CDR2 SASEGT. The CDR3 is made up of 15 amino acids. Trimming removed 3 bases from V and 5 bases from J; junction bases left unmatched: 8. The CDR3 region is CASSETGGPWETQYF. The CDR3 nucleotides read TGTGCCAGCAGTGAGACGGGAGGGCCCTGGGAGACCCAGTACTTC.

The chain joins TRBV2 to TRBJ2-3, with D unclear. The V and J ends lost 3 bases and 3 bases respectively, with 10 bases between them. Germline loops: CDR1 SNHLY, CDR2 FYNNEI. The CDR3 extends over 14 amino acids. For the CDR3, the DNA is TGTGCCAGCAGTGAGAGCGTGGCGACAGATACGCAGTATTTT. This codes for CASSESVATDTQYF.

For the CDR3, the DNA is TGTGCCAGCAGCCATCGGACAGGGGACGAAAAACTGTTTTTT. It yields the protein CASSHRTGDEKLFF. This chain connects TRBV3-1 (or the pseudogene TRBV3-2) to TRBJ1-4, with TRBD1 matching 9 bases. This CDR3 is built from 14 residues. Losses at the gene ends were 3 bases for V and 8 bases for J; bases not matched to a gene: 4. From germline, CDR1 is LGHDT and CDR2 YNNKEL (reference sequence).

The V gene is TRBV5-6, the J gene TRBJ1-5; D unresolved. CDR1 is SGHDT and CDR2 is YYEEEE in the germline V gene. The CDR3 spans 15 residues. Trimming stripped 0 bases from V and 4 bases from J, with 11 bases between. CDR3 sequence (DNA): TGTGCCAGCAGCTTGGGCGGGTTTTGGAATCAGCCCCAGCATTTT. Protein: CASSLGGFWNQPQHF.

CDR3 sequence (DNA): TGTGCCAGCAGCTTAGCGGGCCAGGCCATCCAGCCCCAGCATTTT. It specifies CASSLAGQAIQPQHF. The chain recombines TRBV7-8 with TRBJ1-5; D is ambiguous. The V end was cut by 0 bases, the J end by 7 bases, with 13 bases between. The length of the CDR3 is 15 residues. CDR1 is SGHVS, CDR2 FQNEAQ, per germline.

This clone has more than one count but fewer than ten. The chain carries TRBV5-8 and TRBJ1-1; 8 positions match TRBD1. Germline CDR1 and CDR2: SGHTS and YDEGEE. The CDR3 contains 14 residues. Trimming at V came to 3 bases and at J to 5 bases, leaving 6 bases not matched to a gene. The CDR3 DNA reads TGTGCCAGCAGCTCCAGACAGGGGTGGACTGAAGCTTTCTTT. It yields the protein CASSSRQGWTEAFF.

J is TRBJ2-7 and V is TRBV7-6, with D tentatively TRBD1 (7 bases). CDR1 SGHVS and CDR2 FNYEAQ come from the germline V gene. Trimming removed 0 bases from V and 1 base from J, with 19 bases in between. The length of the CDR3 is 18 residues. In DNA, the CDR3 is TGTGCCAGCAGCTTAGCGCTTCAGGGGGGTTCATTGTCCTACGAGCAGTACTTC. This translates into CASSLALQGGSLSYEQYF.

The chain is built from TRBV10-2 and TRBJ2-2; 9 nucleotides line up with TRBD2. The CDR3 is made up of 15 amino acids. Germline CDR1 and CDR2: WSHSY and SAAADI. Germline trimming cut 6 bases from V and 6 bases from J; bases unmatched to any gene: 8. CDR3 sequence: CASRPGLAKAGELFF. The DNA of the CDR3 is TGCGCCAGCAGGCCGGGACTAGCTAAAGCCGGGGAGCTGTTTTTT.

This clone is a singleton in its sample. The chain has TRBV10-2 and TRBJ1-2, with D possibly matching TRBD1 (5 bases). Germline V gene data show CDR1 as WSHSY and CDR2 as SAAADI. Trimming stripped 2 bases from V and 4 bases from J, with 14 bases between. The CDR3 spans 15 residues. CDR3 protein: CASSELLDTLYGYTF. CDR3 bases: TGCGCCAGCAGTGAGCTCCTGGACACCCTCTATGGCTACACCTTC.

J is TRBJ1-1 and V is TRBV5-6, with 9 bases aligning to TRBD1. Germline V gene lookup returns CDR1 SGHDT and CDR2 YYEEEE. J was trimmed by 5 bases and V by 2 bases; bases with no gene match: 4. This CDR3 has 14 amino acids. The CDR3 bases are TGTGCCAGCAGCTTAGGACAGGGGTGGACTGAAGCTTTCTTT. The encoded protein is CASSLGQGWTEAFF.

This clone was counted between two and nine times. This chain connects TRBV19 to TRBJ1-5; D call uncertain. With 5 bases removed from V and 7 bases from J, the gap between germline ends came to 15 bases. This CDR3 contains 14 residues. Looked up from germline, CDR1 is LNHDA and CDR2 is SQIVND (reference sequence). The CDR3 DNA follows: TGTGCCAGTAGTTCCCGGGCTCCGGGGCAGCCCCAGCATTTT. Translation gives CASSSRAPGQPQHF.

This chain's CDR3 is CASSQGQGATGANVLTF. DNA for the CDR3: TGCGCCAGCAGCCAGGGACAGGGGGCCACTGGGGCCAACGTCCTGACTTTC. This sequence joins TRBV5-1 and TRBJ2-6, with 12 nucleotides matching TRBD1. The CDR3 covers 17 residues. The germline CDR1 and CDR2 sequences are SGHRS and YFSETQ. With V trimmed by 4 bases and J by 2 bases, 4 bases remained unmatched.

The chain employs TRBV5-1 and TRBJ1-4; 10 bases agree with TRBD1. In germline, CDR1 is SGHRS, CDR2 YFSETQ. The CDR3 has 18 residues. V lost 0 bases to trimming and J lost 7 bases; unmatched junction nucleotides: 12. CDR3 DNA sequence: TGCGCCAGCAGCTTGGGCCTACACGGGGACAGGGGAACTGAAAAACTGTTTTTT. Amino acids: CASSLGLHGDRGTEKLFF.

This clone has only one observation. In nucleotides, the CDR3 is TGCGCCAGCAGCCAAGATGCGACAGGCCAAGAGACCCAGTACTTC. Its protein is CASSQDATGQETQYF. V and J are TRBV4-1 and TRBJ2-5; possibly TRBD1 for D (6 bases). Looked up from germline, CDR1 is MGHRA and CDR2 is YSYEKL. V lost 0 bases, J lost 1 base, and 9 bases lay in between. CDR3 length equals 15 residues.

The chain combines TRBV5-1 with TRBJ1-5; D gene ambiguous. V was cut by 4 bases and J by 0 bases, with 14 bases left in between. CDR3 length equals 16 residues. Germline V gene sequence: CDR1 SGHRS, CDR2 YFSETQ. CDR3 protein: CASSLSGDTSNQPQHF. The CDR3 coding sequence is TGCGCCAGCAGCCTGAGCGGAGACACTAGCAATCAGCCCCAGCATTTT.

The rearrangement joins TRBV5-1 to TRBJ2-3; the match to TRBD1 covers 7 bases. The length of the CDR3 is 16 residues. With 2 bases clipped from V and 0 bases from J, the junction kept 6 bases outside the gene matches. Germline assignment: CDR1 SGHRS and CDR2 YFSETQ. In nucleotides, the CDR3 is TGCGCCAGCAGCTTCCTAGGGACAGAAAGCACAGATACGCAGTATTTT. Protein sequence: CASSFLGTESTDTQYF.

The genes are TRBV19 and TRBJ2-7; a weak D match, TRBD2 (6 bases). Between the trimmed V and J ends, which lost 10 bases and 1 base, there was a span of 17 bases. This CDR3 has 14 amino acids. Germline CDR1 and CDR2: LNHDA and SQIVND (reference sequence). In DNA, the CDR3 is TGTGCCACCCAACCCAGGGCGGGATCCTACGAGCAGTACTTC. Its protein product is CATQPRAGSYEQYF. Full variable domain (rest looked up from reference TRBV19 and TRBJ2-7): DGGITQSPKYLFRKEGQNVTLSCEQNLNHDAMYWYRQDPGQGLRLIYYSQIVNDFQKGDIAEGYSVSREKKESFPLTVTSAQKNPTAFYLCATQPRAGSYEQYFGPGTRLTVT.